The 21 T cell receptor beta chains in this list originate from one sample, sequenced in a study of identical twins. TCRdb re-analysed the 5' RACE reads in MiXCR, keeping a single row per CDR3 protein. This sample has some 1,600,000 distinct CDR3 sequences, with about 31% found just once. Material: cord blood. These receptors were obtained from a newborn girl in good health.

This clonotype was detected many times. The CDR3: CASSLAGGNYGYTF. The CDR3 DNA follows: TGTGCCAGCAGCTTAGCAGGGGGAAACTATGGCTACACCTTC. The chain uses TRBV7-2 and TRBJ1-2, with TRBD1 as a possible D gene (6 bases). Germline CDR1 and CDR2: SGHTA and FQGNSA. The length of the CDR3 is 14 residues. Trimming removed 0 bases from V and 2 bases from J, with 7 bases in between.

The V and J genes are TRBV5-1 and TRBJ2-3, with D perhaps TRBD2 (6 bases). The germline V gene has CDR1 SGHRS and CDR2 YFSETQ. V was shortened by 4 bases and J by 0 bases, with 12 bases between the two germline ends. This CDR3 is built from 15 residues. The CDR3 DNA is TGCGCCAGCAGCCCGGGGAGGCGAAGCACAGATACGCAGTATTTT. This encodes CASSPGRRSTDTQYF.

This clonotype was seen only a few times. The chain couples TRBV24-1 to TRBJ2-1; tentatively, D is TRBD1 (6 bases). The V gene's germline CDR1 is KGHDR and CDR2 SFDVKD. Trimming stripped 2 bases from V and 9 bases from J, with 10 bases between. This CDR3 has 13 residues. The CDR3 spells CATSDYREAEQFF. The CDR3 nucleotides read TGTGCCACCAGTGATTACAGGGAAGCTGAGCAGTTCTTC.

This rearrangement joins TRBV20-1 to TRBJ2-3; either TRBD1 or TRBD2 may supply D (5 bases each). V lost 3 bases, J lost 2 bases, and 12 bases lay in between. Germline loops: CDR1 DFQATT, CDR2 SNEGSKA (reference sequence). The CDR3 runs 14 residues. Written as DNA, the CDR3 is TGCAGTGCTAGGCCCGGGGCCCACACAGATACGCAGTATTTT. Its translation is CSARPGAHTDTQYF.

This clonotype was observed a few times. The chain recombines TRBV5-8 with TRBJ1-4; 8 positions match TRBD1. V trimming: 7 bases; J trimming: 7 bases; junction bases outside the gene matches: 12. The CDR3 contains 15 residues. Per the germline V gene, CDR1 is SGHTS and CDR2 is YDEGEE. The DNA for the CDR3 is TGTGCCAGCGCCTTAGCTGGTGGACAGGGTGAAAAACTGTTTTTT. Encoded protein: CASALAGGQGEKLFF.

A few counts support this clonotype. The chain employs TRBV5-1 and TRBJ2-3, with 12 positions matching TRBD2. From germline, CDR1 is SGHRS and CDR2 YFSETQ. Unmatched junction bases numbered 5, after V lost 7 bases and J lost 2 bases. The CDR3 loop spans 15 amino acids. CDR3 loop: CASHRTSGVTDTQYF. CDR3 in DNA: TGCGCCAGCCACAGGACTAGCGGGGTCACAGATACGCAGTATTTT.

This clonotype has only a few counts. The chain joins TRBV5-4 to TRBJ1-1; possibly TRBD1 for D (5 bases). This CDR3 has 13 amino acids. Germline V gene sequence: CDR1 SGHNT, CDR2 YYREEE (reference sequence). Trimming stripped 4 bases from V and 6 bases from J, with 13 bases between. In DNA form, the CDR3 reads TGTGCCAGCAGCGGGGGTCCGGTCCCTGAAGCTTTCTTT. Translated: CASSGGPVPEAFF. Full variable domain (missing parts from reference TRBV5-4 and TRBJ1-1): ETGVTQSPTHLIKTRGQQVTLRCSSQSGHNTVSWYQQALGQGPQFIFQYYREEENGRGNFPPRFSGLQFPNYSSELNVNALELDDSALYLCASSGGPVPEAFFGQGTRLTVV.

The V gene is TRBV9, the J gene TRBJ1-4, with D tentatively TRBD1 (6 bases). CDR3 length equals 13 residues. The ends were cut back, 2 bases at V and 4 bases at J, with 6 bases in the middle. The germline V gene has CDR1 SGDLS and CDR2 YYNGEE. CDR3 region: CASSVGHNEKLFF. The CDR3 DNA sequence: TGTGCCAGCAGCGTGGGACATAATGAAAAACTGTTTTTT.

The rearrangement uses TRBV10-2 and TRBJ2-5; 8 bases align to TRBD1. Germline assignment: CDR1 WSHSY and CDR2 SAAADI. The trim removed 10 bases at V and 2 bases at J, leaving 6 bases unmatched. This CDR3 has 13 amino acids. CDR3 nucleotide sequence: TGCGCCACCGAAGGACAGGGTCAAGAGACCCAGTACTTC. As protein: CATEGQGQETQYF.

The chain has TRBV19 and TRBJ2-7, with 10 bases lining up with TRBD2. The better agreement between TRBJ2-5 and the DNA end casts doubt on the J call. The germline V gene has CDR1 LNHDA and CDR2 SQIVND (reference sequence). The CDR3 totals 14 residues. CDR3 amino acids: CASSASGSTETQYF. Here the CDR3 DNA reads TGTGCCAGTAGTGCTAGCGGGAGTACAGAGACCCAGTACTTC.

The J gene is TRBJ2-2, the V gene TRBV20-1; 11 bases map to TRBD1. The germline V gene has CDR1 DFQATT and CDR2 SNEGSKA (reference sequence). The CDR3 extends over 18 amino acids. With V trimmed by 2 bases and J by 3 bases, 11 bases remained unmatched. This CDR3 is CSARSYDLGQGDTGELFF. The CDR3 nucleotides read TGCAGTGCTAGATCCTACGACTTGGGACAGGGGGACACCGGGGAGCTGTTTTTT.

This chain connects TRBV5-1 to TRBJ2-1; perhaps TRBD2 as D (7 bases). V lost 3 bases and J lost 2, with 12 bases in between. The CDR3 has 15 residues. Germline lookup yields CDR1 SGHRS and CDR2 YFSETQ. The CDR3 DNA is TGCGCCAGCAGCTGGGGGGGGCTCCCCTACAATGAGCAGTTCTTC. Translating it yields CASSWGGLPYNEQFF. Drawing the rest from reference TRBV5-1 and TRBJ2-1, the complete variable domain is KAGVTQTPRYLIKTRGQQVTLSCSPISGHRSVSWYQQTPGQGLQFLFEYFSETQRNKGNFPGRFSGRQFSNSRSEMNVSTLELGDSALYLCASSWGGLPYNEQFFGPGTRLTVL.

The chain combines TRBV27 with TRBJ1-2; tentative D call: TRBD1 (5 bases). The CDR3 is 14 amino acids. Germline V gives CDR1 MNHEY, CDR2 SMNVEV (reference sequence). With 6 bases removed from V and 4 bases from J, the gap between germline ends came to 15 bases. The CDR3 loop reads CASSLTEGAYGYTF. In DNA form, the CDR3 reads TGTGCCAGCAGCCTGACTGAAGGGGCCTATGGCTACACCTTC.

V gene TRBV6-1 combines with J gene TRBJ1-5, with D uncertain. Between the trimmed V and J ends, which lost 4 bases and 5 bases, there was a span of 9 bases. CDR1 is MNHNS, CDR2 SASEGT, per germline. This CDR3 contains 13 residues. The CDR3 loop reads CASSVTRDQPQHF. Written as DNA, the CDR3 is TGTGCCAGCAGTGTGACCCGCGATCAGCCCCAGCATTTT.

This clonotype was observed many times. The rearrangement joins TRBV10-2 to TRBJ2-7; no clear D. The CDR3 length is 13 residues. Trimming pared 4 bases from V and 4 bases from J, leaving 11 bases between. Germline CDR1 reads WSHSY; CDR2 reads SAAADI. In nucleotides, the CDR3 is TGCGCCAGCAGTGTACGCCTAGGGTACGAGCAGTACTTC. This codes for CASSVRLGYEQYF.

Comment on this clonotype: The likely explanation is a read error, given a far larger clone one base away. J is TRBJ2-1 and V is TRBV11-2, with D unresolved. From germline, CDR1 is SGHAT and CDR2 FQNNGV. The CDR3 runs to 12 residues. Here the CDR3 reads CASSLLYHEQFF. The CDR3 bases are TGTGCCAGCAGCTTACTCTACCATGAGCAGTTCTTC.

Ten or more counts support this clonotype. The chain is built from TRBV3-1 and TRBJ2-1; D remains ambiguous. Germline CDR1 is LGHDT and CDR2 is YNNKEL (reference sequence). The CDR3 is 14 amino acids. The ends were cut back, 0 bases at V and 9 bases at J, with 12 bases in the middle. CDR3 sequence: CASSQDTASVEQFF. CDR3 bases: TGTGCCAGCAGCCAAGATACGGCTAGTGTTGAGCAGTTCTTC.

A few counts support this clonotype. This chain's CDR3 is CASKTRLQETQYF. The CDR3 bases are TGTGCCAGCAAAACTAGATTGCAAGAGACCCAGTACTTC. The chain has TRBV3-1 and TRBJ2-5, with D perhaps matching TRBD2 (5 bases). Germline-derived CDR1 and CDR2 are LGHDT and YNNKEL (reference sequence). This CDR3 is 13 amino acids long. Deletions cut 7 bases from V and 2 bases from J, with 11 bases between.

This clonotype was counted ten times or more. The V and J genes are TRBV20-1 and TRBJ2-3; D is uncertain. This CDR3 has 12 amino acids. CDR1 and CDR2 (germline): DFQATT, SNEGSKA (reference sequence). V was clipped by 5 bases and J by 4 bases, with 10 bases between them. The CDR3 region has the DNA TGCAGTGCTTGGACCCAATCAGATACGCAGTATTTT. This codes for CSAWTQSDTQYF.

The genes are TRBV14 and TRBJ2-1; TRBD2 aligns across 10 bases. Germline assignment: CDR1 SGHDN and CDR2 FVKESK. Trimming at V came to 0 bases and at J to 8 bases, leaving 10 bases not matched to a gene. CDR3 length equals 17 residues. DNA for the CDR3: TGTGCCAGCAGCCAAGATCAATTACTAGCGGGGACACATGAGCAGTTCTTC. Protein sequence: CASSQDQLLAGTHEQFF.

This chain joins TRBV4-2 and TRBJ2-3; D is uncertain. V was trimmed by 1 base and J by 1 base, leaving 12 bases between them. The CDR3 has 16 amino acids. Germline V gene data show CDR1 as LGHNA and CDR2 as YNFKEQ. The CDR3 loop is CASSQVGPTGTDTQYF. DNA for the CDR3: TGTGCCAGCAGCCAAGTGGGTCCGACTGGCACAGATACGCAGTATTTT.